This TCR beta chain was recorded in a study of control samples from healthy donors and cancer patients. Libraries were prepared by immunoSEQ multiplex PCR; TCRdb keeps only in-frame clonotypes and omits some of them. The table shows tens of thousands of clones, with 88% occurring only once. The germline V and J ends were trimmed by 2 bases and 6 bases, with 15 bases remaining between them. Germline-derived CDR1 and CDR2 are MNHNS and SASEGT. CDR3 length: 15 amino acids. This chain links TRBV6-1 with TRBJ2-3; no clear D. The sequenced sample consisted of blood. This receptor was obtained from a woman in her sixties or seventies in good health. In nucleotides, the CDR3 is TGTGCCAGCAGTGAAAGTGGGTCAGTGAGGGATACGCAGTATTTT. Translation: CASSESGSVRDTQYF.